The T cell receptor (beta chain) described here comes from a study of T cell responses to AZD1222 COVID-19 vaccine. Overall study results and limits: Among AZD1222 vaccinees, only five to seven were seropositive at baseline. Spike-specific TCR breadth and depth were elevated following two AZD1222 doses.

Using immunoSEQ multiplex PCR, the repertoire was profiled, and TCRdb retains in-frame clones only, with some absent. The data show 140,000 to 150,000 clones, 85% to 95% seen once. In regard to this clone: Its antigen is unidentified.

The TCR sequence derives from an adult in good health. Sequenced here: peripheral blood, sampled on day 0 of AZD1222 vaccination.

The CDR3 DNA follows: TGCAGCGTTACACCTGACGGGACGCTCAACACTGAAGCTTTCTTT. This translates into CSVTPDGTLNTEAFF. This chain uses TRBV29-1 with TRBJ1-1; TRBD1 is a possible D gene (5 bases). The CDR3 runs to 15 residues. The V end was cut by 5 bases, the J end by 2 bases, with 18 bases between. CDR1 and CDR2 (germline): SQVTM, ANQGSEA. Supplemented by reference TRBV29-1 and TRBJ1-1, the full variable domain reads SAVISQKPSRDICQRGTSLTIQCQVDSQVTMMFWYRQQPGQSLTLIATANQGSEATYESGFVIDKFPISRPNLTFSTLTVSNMSPEDSSIYLCSVTPDGTLNTEAFFGQGTRLTVV.